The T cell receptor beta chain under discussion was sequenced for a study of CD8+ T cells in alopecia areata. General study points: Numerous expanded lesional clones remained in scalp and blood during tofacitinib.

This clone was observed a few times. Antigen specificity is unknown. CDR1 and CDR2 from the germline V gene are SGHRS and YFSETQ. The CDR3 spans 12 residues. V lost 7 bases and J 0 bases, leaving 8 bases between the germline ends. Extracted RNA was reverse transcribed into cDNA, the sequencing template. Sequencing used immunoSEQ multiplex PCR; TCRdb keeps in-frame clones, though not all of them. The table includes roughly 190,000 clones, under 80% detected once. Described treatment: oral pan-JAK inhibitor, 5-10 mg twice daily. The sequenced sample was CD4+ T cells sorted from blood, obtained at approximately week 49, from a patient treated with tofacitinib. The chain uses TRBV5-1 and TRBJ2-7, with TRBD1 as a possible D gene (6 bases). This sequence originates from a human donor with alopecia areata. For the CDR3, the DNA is TGCGCCAGCGGGACAAACTCCTACGAGCAGTACTTC. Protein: CASGTNSYEQYF.